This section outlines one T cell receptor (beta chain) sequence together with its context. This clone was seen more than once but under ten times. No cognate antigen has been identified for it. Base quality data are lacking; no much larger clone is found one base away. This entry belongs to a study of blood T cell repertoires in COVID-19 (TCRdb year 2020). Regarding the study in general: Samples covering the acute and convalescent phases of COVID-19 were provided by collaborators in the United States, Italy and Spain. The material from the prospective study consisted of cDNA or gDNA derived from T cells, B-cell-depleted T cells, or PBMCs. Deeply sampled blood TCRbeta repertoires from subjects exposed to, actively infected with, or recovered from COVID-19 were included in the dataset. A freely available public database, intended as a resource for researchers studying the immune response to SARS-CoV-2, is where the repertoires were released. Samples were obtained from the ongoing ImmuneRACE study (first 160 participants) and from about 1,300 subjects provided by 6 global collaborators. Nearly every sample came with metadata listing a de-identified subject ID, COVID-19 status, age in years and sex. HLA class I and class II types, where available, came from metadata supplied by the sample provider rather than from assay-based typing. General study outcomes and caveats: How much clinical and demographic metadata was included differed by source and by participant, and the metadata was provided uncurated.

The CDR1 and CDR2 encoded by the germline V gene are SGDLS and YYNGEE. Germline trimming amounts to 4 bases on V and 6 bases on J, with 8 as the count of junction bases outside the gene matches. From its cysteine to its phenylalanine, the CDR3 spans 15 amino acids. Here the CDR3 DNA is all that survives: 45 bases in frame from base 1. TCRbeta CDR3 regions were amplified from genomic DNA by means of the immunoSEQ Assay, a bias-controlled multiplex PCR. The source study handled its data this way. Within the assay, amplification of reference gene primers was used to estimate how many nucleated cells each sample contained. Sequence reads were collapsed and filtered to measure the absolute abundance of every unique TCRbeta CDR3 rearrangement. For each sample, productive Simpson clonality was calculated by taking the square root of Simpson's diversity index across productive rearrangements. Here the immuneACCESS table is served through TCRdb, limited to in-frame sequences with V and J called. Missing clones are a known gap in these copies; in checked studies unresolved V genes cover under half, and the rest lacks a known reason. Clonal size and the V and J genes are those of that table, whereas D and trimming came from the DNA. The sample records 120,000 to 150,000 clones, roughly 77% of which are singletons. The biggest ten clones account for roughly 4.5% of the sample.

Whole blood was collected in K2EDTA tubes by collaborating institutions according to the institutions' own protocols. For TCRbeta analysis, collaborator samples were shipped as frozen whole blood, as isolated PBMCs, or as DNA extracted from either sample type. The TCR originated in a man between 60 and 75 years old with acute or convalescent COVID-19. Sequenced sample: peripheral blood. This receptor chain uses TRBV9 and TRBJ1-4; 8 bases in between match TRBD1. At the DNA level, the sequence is TGTGCCAGCAGCCCAGGGGCAGGGGGCTATGAAAAACTGTTTTTT. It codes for CASSPGAGGYEKLFF.